This T cell receptor (beta chain) was recorded in a study of cytomegalovirus exposure and HLA in healthy donors. Worth noting for this clone: Its matching antigen is unknown.

CDR3 size: 14 residues. The germline V and J ends were trimmed by 4 bases and 5 bases, with 15 bases remaining between them. From germline, CDR1 is SGHRS and CDR2 YFSETQ. The donors were members of the roughly 130-subject validation cohort (separate from the approximately 670-subject first cohort). Repertoires were generated with immunoSEQ multiplex PCR, while TCRdb's copy carries only in-frame clones and drops some. The sample consists of about 92,000 clones, around 93% of them appearing once. Overall study findings and caveats: Some public TCRs appeared in many individuals, while most sequences were rare. The study put under 200 TCR beta chains on its list as cytomegalovirus-associated.

Material: PBMCs. The chain couples TRBV5-1 to TRBJ1-1; possibly TRBD1 for D (5 bases). This receptor was obtained from a woman younger than 45 in good health and CMV-seropositive. The CDR3 DNA sequence: TGCGCCAGCAGCGATCAGGGTCGAGGTACTGAAGCTTTCTTT. Protein sequence: CASSDQGRGTEAFF.